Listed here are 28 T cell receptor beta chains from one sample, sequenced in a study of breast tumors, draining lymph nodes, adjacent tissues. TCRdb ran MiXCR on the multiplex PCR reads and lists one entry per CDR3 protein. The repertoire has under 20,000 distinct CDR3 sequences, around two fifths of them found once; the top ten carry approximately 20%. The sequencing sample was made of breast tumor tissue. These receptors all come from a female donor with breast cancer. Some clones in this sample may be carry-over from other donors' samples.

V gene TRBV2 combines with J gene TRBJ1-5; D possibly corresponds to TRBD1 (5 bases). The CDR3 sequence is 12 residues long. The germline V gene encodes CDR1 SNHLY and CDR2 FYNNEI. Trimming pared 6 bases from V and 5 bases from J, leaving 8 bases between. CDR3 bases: TGTGCCAGCAGGGACACTGATCAGCCCCAGCATTTT. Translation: CASRDTDQPQHF.

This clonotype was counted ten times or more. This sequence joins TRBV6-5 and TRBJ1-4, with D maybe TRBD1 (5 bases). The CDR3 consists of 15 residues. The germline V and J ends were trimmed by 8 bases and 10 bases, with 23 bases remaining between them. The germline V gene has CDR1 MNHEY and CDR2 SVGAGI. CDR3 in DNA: TGTGCCAGCTCGGAAAGGAGGGGAGGCTACGGAAAACTGTTTTTT. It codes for CASSERRGGYGKLFF.

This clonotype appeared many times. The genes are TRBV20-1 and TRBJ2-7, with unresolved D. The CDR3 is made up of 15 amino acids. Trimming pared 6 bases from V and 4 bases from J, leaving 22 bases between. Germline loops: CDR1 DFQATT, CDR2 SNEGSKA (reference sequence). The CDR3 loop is CSAPSASSALYEQYF. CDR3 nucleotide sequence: TGCAGTGCCCCAAGCGCCAGCTCAGCATTATACGAGCAGTACTTC.

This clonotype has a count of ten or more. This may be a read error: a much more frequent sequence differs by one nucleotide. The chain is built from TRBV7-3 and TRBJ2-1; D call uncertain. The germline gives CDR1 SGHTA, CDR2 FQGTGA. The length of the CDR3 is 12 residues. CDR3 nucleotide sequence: TGTGTCAGCAGTAACTTGGGCAATGAGCAGTTCTTC. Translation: CVSSNLGNEQFF.

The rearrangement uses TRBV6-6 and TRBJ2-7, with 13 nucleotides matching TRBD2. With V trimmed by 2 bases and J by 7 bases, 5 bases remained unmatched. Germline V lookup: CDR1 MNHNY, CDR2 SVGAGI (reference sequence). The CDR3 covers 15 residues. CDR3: CASSYTAGLAGEQYF. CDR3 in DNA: TGTGCCAGCAGTTACACCGCGGGACTAGCGGGGGAGCAGTACTTC.

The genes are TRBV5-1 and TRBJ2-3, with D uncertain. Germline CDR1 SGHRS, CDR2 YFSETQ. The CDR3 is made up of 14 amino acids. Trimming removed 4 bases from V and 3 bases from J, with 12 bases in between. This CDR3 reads CASSPSLRTDTQYF. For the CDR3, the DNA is TGCGCCAGCAGCCCATCCCTCCGGACAGATACGCAGTATTTT.

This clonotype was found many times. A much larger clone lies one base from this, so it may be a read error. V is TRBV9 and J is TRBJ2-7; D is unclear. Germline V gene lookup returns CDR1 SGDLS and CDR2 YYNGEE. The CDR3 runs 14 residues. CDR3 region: CASSETPNHYEQSF. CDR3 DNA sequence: TGTGCCAGCAGCGAGACCCCCAACCACTACGAGCAGTCCTTC.

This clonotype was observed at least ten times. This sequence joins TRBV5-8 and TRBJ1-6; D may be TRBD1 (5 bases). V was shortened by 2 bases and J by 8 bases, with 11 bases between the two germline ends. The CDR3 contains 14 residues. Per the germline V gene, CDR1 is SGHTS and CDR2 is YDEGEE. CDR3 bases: TGTGCCAGCAGCTTAAGGGGTAATTATTCACCCCTCCACTTT. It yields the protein CASSLRGNYSPLHF.

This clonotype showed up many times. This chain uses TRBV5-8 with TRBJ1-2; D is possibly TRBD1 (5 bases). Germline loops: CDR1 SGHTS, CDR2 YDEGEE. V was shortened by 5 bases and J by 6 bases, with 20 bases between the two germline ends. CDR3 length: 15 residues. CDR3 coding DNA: TGTGCCAGCAGTTCCCAGCGGCAGGGAGGGGATGGCTACACCTTC. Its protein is CASSSQRQGGDGYTF.

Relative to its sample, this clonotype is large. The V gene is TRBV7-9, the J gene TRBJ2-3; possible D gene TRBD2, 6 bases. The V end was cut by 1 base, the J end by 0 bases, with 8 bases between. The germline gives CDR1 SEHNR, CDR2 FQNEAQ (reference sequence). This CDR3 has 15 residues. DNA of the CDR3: TGTGCCAGCAGCTTAGGGCGGGAAAGCACAGATACGCAGTATTTT. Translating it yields CASSLGRESTDTQYF.

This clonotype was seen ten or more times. This CDR3 is CASSPDRNGKDTQYF. The CDR3 DNA reads as TGTGCCAGTAGCCCGGACAGGAACGGAAAAGATACGCAGTATTTT. The V and J genes are TRBV19 and TRBJ2-3, with 7 bases matching TRBD1. CDR3 length: 15 residues. CDR1 is LNHDA, CDR2 SQIVND, per germline (reference sequence). The J segment lost 5 bases and the V segment lost 6 bases, leaving 11 bases of the junction unmatched.

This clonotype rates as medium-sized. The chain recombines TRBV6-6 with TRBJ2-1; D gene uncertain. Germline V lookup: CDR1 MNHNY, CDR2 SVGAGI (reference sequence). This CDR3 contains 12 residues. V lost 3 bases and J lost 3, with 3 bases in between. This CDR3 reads CASSYNYNEQFF. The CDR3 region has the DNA TGTGCCAGCAGTTATAACTACAATGAGCAGTTCTTC.

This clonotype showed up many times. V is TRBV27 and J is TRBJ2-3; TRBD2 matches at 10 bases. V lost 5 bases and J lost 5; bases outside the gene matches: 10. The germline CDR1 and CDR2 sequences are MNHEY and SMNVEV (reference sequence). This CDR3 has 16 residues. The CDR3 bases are TGTGCCAGCAGTCCCGGGCCTAGCGGGAGTTTAGATACGCAGTATTTT. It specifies CASSPGPSGSLDTQYF.

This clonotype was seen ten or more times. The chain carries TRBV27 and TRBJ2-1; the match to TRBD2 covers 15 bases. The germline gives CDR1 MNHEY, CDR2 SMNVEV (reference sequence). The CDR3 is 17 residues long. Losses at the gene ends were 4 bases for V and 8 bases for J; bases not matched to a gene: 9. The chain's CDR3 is CASSSLGLAGGAHEQFF. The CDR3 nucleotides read TGTGCCAGCAGTTCCCTCGGACTAGCGGGAGGGGCACATGAGCAGTTCTTC.

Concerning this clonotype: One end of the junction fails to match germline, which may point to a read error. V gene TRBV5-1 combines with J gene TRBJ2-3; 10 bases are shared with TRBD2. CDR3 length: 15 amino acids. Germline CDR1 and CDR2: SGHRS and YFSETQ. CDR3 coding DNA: TGCGCCAGCAGCTTGATTAGCGGGAGGACCGATACGCGGTATTTT. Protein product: CASSLISGRTDTRYF.

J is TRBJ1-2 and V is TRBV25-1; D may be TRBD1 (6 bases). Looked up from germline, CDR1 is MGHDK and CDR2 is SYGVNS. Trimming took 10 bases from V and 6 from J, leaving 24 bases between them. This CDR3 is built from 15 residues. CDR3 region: CATSQTGLLGDGYTF. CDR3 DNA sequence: TGTGCCACCAGCCAGACAGGTCTGCTTGGGGATGGCTACACCTTC.

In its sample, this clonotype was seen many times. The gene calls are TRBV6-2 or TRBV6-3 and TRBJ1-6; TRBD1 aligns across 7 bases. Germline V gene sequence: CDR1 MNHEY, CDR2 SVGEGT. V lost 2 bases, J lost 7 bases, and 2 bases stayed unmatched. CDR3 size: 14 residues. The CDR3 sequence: CASSYPGQNSPLHF. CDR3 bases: TGTGCCAGCAGTTACCCGGGACAGAATTCACCCCTCCACTTT.

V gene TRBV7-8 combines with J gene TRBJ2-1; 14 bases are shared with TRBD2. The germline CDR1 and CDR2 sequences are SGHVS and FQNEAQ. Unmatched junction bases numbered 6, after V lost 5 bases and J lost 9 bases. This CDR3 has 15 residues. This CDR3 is CASSRGLAGASEQFF. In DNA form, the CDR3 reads TGTGCCAGCAGCCGGGGACTAGCGGGAGCCAGTGAGCAGTTCTTC.

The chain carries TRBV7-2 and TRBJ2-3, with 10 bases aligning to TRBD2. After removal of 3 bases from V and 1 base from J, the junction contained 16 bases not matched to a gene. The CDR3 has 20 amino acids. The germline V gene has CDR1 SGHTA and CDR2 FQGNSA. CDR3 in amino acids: CASSLSSGSLVGYGTDTQYF. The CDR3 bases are TGTGCCAGCAGCTTGTCTAGCGGGAGCCTGGTAGGGTACGGCACAGATACGCAGTATTTT.

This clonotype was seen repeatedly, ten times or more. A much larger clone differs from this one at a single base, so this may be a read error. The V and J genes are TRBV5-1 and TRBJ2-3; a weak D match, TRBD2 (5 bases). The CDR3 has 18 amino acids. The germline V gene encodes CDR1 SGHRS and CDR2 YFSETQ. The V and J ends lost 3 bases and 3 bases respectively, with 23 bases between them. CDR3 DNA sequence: TGCGCCAGCAGCTCGGGCATGCTAGGGAGCTGGGATACAGATACGCAGTATTTT. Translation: CASSSGMLGSWDTDTQYF.

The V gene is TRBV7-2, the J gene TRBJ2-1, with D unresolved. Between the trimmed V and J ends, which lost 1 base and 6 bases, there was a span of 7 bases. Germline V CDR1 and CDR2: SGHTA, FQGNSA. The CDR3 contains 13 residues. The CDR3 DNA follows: TGTGCCAGCAGCTTAGGGCCAGGCAATGAGCAGTTCTTC. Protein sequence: CASSLGPGNEQFF.

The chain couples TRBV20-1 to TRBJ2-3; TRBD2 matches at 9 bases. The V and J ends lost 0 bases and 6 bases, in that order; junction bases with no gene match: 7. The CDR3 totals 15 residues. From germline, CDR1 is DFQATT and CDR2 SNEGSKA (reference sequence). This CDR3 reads CSARDLLAGGDTQYF. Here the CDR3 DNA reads TGCAGTGCTAGAGATTTACTAGCGGGCGGGGATACGCAGTATTTT.

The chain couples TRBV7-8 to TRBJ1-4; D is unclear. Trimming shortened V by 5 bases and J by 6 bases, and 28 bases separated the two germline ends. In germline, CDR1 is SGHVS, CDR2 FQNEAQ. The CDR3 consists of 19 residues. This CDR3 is CASSVLAGVTVGTDEKLFF. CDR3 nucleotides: TGTGCCAGCAGCGTACTAGCGGGAGTAACTGTGGGCACAGATGAAAAACTGTTTTTT.

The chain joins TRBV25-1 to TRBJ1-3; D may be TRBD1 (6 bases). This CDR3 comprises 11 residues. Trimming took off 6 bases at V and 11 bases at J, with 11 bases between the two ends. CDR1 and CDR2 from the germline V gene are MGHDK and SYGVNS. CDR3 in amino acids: CASSTGLAIYF. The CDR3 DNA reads TGTGCCAGCAGCACAGGGTTGGCCATATATTTT.

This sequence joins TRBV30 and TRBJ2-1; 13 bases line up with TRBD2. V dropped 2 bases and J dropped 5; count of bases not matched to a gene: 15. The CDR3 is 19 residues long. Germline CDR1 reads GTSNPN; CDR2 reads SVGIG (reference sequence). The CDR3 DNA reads TGTGCCTGGAGTTCACCTCCGGGACTAGCGGGAATACGCGACAATGAGCAGTTCTTC. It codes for CAWSSPPGLAGIRDNEQFF.

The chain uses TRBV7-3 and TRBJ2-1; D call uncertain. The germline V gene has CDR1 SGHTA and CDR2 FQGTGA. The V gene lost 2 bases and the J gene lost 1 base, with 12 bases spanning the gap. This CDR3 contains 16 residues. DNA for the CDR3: TGTGCCAGCAGCTTACTGGCGGTGAGGTCCTACAATGAGCAGTTCTTC. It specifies CASSLLAVRSYNEQFF.

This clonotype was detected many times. CDR3 in DNA: TGCAGTGCTAGAGTGGCAGATACGCAGTATTTT. Translation: CSARVADTQYF. This chain connects TRBV20-1 to TRBJ2-3; D ambiguous. The CDR3 is made up of 11 amino acids. V lost 1 base and J lost 4, with 3 bases in between. Per the germline V gene, CDR1 is DFQATT and CDR2 is SNEGSKA (reference sequence).

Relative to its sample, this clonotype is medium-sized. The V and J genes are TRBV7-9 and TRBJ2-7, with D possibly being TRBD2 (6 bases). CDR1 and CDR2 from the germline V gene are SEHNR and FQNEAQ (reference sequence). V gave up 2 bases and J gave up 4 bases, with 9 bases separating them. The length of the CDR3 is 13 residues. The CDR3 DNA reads TGTGCCAGCAGCTTATCGGGGGTATACGAGCAGTACTTC. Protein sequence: CASSLSGVYEQYF.